The 23 T cell receptor beta chains presented below share a single source sample, sequenced in a study of blood T cell repertoires in COVID-19. Produced via immunoSEQ multiplex PCR; TCRdb's table is partial and in-frame only. The data contain around 150,000 clones, roughly nine tenths of them singletons. Sequencing input: peripheral blood. The receptors here all came from a woman aged 55-75 years with active or convalescent COVID-19.

This chain connects TRBV7-9 to TRBJ1-1; TRBD1 aligns across 8 bases. With V trimmed by 5 bases and J by 5 bases, 7 bases remained unmatched. Germline loops: CDR1 SEHNR, CDR2 FQNEAQ (reference sequence). The CDR3 extends over 14 amino acids. The DNA of the CDR3 is TGTGCCAGCAGCACAGTGCAGGGGGCGACTGAAGCTTTCTTT. It encodes CASSTVQGATEAFF. Full variable domain (missing parts from reference TRBV7-9 and TRBJ1-1): DTGVSQNPRHKITKRGQNVTFRCDPISEHNRLYWYRQTLGQGPEFLTYFQNEAQLEKSRLLSDRFSAERPKGSFSTLEIQRTEQGDSAMYLCASSTVQGATEAFFGQGTRLTVV.

V usage is TRBV27 and J usage is TRBJ1-4, with D tentatively TRBD1 (6 bases). CDR1 is MNHEY, CDR2 SMNVEV, per germline (reference sequence). V lost 4 bases and J 3 bases, leaving 12 bases between the germline ends. This CDR3 has 15 residues. CDR3 protein: CASSSTGWSNEKLFF. Written as DNA, the CDR3 is TGTGCCAGCAGTTCCACAGGGTGGTCTAATGAAAAACTGTTTTTT. Filled out from reference TRBV27 and TRBJ1-4, the complete variable domain reads EAQVTQNPRYLITVTGKKLTVTCSQNMNHEYMSWYRQDPGLGLRQIYYSMNVEVTDKGDVPEGYKVSRKEKRNFPLILESPSPNQTSLYFCASSSTGWSNEKLFFGSGTQLSVL.

This chain joins TRBV7-2 and TRBJ1-2; maybe TRBD1 (5 bases). Germline assignment: CDR1 SGHTA and CDR2 FQGNSA. The CDR3 has 15 residues. Trimming cost V 1 base and J 8 bases, with 17 bases left between them. The CDR3 region is CASSLEGTGIGGYTF. DNA for the CDR3: TGTGCCAGCAGCTTAGAAGGAACAGGAATAGGAGGCTACACCTTC.

This clone has only a few counts. This sequence joins TRBV6-5 and TRBJ1-2; D possibly corresponds to TRBD1 (5 bases). V dropped 5 bases and J dropped 4 bases, with 11 bases sitting between them. The CDR3 spans 13 residues. Germline loops: CDR1 MNHEY, CDR2 SVGAGI. CDR3 protein: CASSISGPYGYTF. CDR3 bases: TGTGCCAGCAGTATTTCAGGGCCCTATGGCTACACCTTC.

The chain employs TRBV9 and TRBJ2-6, with D perhaps matching TRBD2 (5 bases). The V gene's germline CDR1 is SGDLS and CDR2 YYNGEE. The V gene lost 1 base and the J gene lost 2 bases, with 10 bases spanning the gap. This CDR3 has 16 residues. The CDR3 bases are TGTGCCAGCAGCGTAATAGGACTTCCTGGGGCCAACGTCCTGACTTTC. Amino acids: CASSVIGLPGANVLTF.

This clone has a handful of counts. This sequence joins TRBV19 and TRBJ1-5; 8 bases fit TRBD1. J gave up 2 bases and V 3 bases, and 12 bases lay outside the gene matches. CDR3 length: 18 amino acids. The germline V gene has CDR1 LNHDA and CDR2 SQIVND (reference sequence). The CDR3 coding sequence is TGTGCCAGTAGTATCCTCCCCGCGGGACAGGTCGGCAATCAGCCCCAGCATTTT. Translated: CASSILPAGQVGNQPQHF.

V is TRBV7-9 and J is TRBJ1-5; perhaps TRBD1 as D (6 bases). The germline V gene encodes CDR1 SEHNR and CDR2 FQNEAQ (reference sequence). The CDR3 has 16 residues. V was trimmed by 1 base and J by 0 bases, leaving 10 bases between them. As DNA, the CDR3 is TGTGCCAGCAGCTTAGGAGGGGGTGATAGCAATCAGCCCCAGCATTTT. This translates into CASSLGGGDSNQPQHF.

This rearrangement joins TRBV3-1 (or the pseudogene TRBV3-2) to TRBJ1-3; 9 bases line up with TRBD1. The CDR3 covers 17 residues. Germline CDR1 is LGHDT and CDR2 is YNNKEL (reference sequence). V was pared by 2 bases and J by 3 bases, with 8 bases of the junction left unmatched. In DNA, the CDR3 is TGTGCCAGCAGCCAAAGTCCACAGGGGGCGTATGGAAACACCATATATTTT. It specifies CASSQSPQGAYGNTIYF.

J is TRBJ1-5 and V is TRBV5-8; D uncertain. Per germline, CDR1 SGHTS and CDR2 YDEGEE. V was cut by 2 bases and J by 8 bases, with 14 bases left in between. The CDR3 is made up of 14 amino acids. The CDR3 region is CASSFLLDGEPQHF. CDR3 DNA: TGTGCCAGCAGCTTCCTCCTAGACGGGGAGCCCCAGCATTTT.

This chain joins TRBV4-1 and TRBJ2-3, with TRBD2 identical over 7 bases. Germline trimming cut 0 bases from V and 4 bases from J; bases unmatched to any gene: 4. Germline CDR1 is MGHRA and CDR2 is YSYEKL. The CDR3 is 15 amino acids. The CDR3 spells CASSQEFGGADTQYF. As DNA, the CDR3 is TGCGCCAGCAGCCAAGAGTTTGGGGGGGCAGATACGCAGTATTTT.

This clone was observed a few times. The rearrangement joins TRBV28 to TRBJ1-5, with D maybe TRBD1 (6 bases). The V end was cut by 3 bases, the J end by 6 bases, with 6 bases between. The CDR3 contains 12 residues. Per the germline V gene, CDR1 is MDHEN and CDR2 is SYDVKM. CDR3 coding DNA: TGTGCCAGCAGTTTGACAGGTCAGCCCCAGCATTTT. Its translation: CASSLTGQPQHF.

The chain recombines TRBV19 with TRBJ2-7; TRBD2 matches at 16 bases. Germline CDR1 and CDR2: LNHDA and SQIVND (reference sequence). Trimming cost V 6 bases and J 7 bases; bases outside gene matches: 9. The CDR3 has 16 amino acids. The CDR3 here is CASSSGTSGGAGEQYF. As DNA, the CDR3 is TGTGCCAGTAGCTCCGGGACTAGCGGGGGGGCAGGAGAGCAGTACTTC.

As DNA, the CDR3 is TGCAGCGTTGAGGTACTAGCGGGAGGCACAGATACGCAGTATTTT. This encodes CSVEVLAGGTDTQYF. V usage is TRBV29-1 and J usage is TRBJ2-3; TRBD2 matches 11 bases. The CDR3 contains 15 residues. V shed 3 bases and J 1 base; nucleotides not matched to a gene: 3. Germline V CDR1 and CDR2: SQVTM, ANQGSEA.

This chain links TRBV7-8 with TRBJ1-4; a weak D match, TRBD1 (6 bases). V lost 4 bases to trimming and J lost 2 bases, with 14 bases between them. Germline V lookup: CDR1 SGHVS, CDR2 FQNEAQ. There are 16 residues in the CDR3. DNA of the CDR3: TGTGCCAGCAGCTCGAACAGGGTCCGTACTAATGAAAAACTGTTTTTT. It yields the protein CASSSNRVRTNEKLFF.

The genes are TRBV30 and TRBJ2-7; TRBD1 matches 8 bases. This CDR3 spans 12 amino acids. J gave up 2 bases and V 6 bases, and 3 bases lay outside the gene matches. Germline V gene lookup returns CDR1 GTSNPN and CDR2 SVGIG (reference sequence). DNA of the CDR3: TGTGCCTGTGACAGGGGACCCTACGAGCAGTACTTC. Its translation: CACDRGPYEQYF.

The rearrangement joins TRBV5-4 to TRBJ2-3, with 14 bases lining up with TRBD2. Losses at the gene ends were 4 bases for V and 3 bases for J; bases not matched to a gene: 4. The germline CDR1 and CDR2 sequences are SGHNT and YYREEE (reference sequence). The CDR3 has 16 residues. The CDR3 reads CASSTGLAGGTDTQYF. The CDR3 bases are TGTGCCAGCAGCACCGGACTAGCGGGGGGTACAGATACGCAGTATTTT.

J is TRBJ2-1 and V is TRBV7-3, with a possible D match to TRBD2 (7 bases). The germline V gene has CDR1 SGHTA and CDR2 FQGTGA. The CDR3 is 15 residues long. Deletions cut 5 bases from V and 4 bases from J, with 15 bases between. This CDR3 is CASSQGGAGYNEQFF. The CDR3 DNA reads as TGTGCCAGCAGCCAAGGGGGAGCGGGGTACAATGAGCAGTTCTTC.

The chain employs TRBV20-1 and TRBJ1-6; TRBD1 matches 8 bases. CDR3 length equals 14 residues. After removal of 3 bases from V and 7 bases from J, the junction contained 5 bases not matched to a gene. Germline CDR1 reads DFQATT; CDR2 reads SNEGSKA (reference sequence). CDR3 nucleotide sequence: TGCAGTGCTAGTCGACAGGGGAACAATTCACCCCTCCACTTT. Translation gives CSASRQGNNSPLHF.

By share, this clone counts as large. The rearrangement links TRBV4-1 to TRBJ2-3; D is perhaps TRBD2 (5 bases). Trimming stripped 0 bases from V and 1 base from J, with 14 bases between. The CDR3 totals 17 residues. CDR1 and CDR2 from the germline V gene are MGHRA and YSYEKL. The CDR3: CASSQEGRGLGTDTQYF. The DNA for the CDR3 is TGCGCCAGCAGCCAAGAGGGTCGGGGTCTTGGCACAGATACGCAGTATTTT.

This clone has just one count. This sequence joins TRBV3-1 (or the pseudogene TRBV3-2) and TRBJ1-1, with D unresolved. The V end was cut by 4 bases, the J end by 1 base, with 13 bases between. Germline V gives CDR1 LGHDT, CDR2 YNNKEL (reference sequence). This CDR3 has 15 residues. CDR3 DNA: TGTGCCAGCAGCCTGTGGTCAGTCCCGAACACTGAAGCTTTCTTT. The encoded protein is CASSLWSVPNTEAFF.

The V and J genes are TRBV7-9 and TRBJ1-4; D is ambiguous. The V end was cut by 1 base, the J end by 8 bases, with 8 bases between. The CDR3 contains 13 residues. The germline V gene encodes CDR1 SEHNR and CDR2 FQNEAQ (reference sequence). The CDR3 coding sequence is TGTGCCAGCAGCTTAGATTCGGGGGAAAAACTGTTTTTT. This sequence encodes CASSLDSGEKLFF. The whole variable domain, remainder taken from reference TRBV7-9 and TRBJ1-4, is DTGVSQNPRHKITKRGQNVTFRCDPISEHNRLYWYRQTLGQGPEFLTYFQNEAQLEKSRLLSDRFSAERPKGSFSTLEIQRTEQGDSAMYLCASSLDSGEKLFFGSGTQLSVL.

The chain employs TRBV27 and TRBJ2-7, with D possibly matching TRBD1 (5 bases). The CDR3 extends over 13 amino acids. Looked up from germline, CDR1 is MNHEY and CDR2 is SMNVEV (reference sequence). V was trimmed by 2 bases and J by 4 bases, leaving 9 bases between them. This CDR3 reads CASSLRGSYEQYF. DNA for the CDR3: TGTGCCAGCAGTTTAAGGGGCTCGTACGAGCAGTACTTC.

J is TRBJ2-1 and V is TRBV18; D is uncertain. The V gene's germline CDR1 is KGHSH and CDR2 LQKENI. Trimming took off 6 bases at V and 8 bases at J, with 8 bases between the two ends. The CDR3 has 11 amino acids. CDR3 in DNA: TGTGCCAGCTCCCCAACGGATGAGCAGTTCTTC. Protein: CASSPTDEQFF.